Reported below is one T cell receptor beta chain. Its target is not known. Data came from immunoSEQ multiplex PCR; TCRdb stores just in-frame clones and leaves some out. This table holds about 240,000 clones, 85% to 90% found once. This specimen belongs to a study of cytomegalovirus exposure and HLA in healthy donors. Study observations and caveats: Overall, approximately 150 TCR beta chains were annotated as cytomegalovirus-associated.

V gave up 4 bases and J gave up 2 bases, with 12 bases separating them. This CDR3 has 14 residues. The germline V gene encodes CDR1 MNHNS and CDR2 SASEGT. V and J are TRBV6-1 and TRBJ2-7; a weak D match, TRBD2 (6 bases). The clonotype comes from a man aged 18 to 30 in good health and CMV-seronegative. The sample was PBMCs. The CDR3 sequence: CASSVRLGTYEQYF. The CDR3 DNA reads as TGTGCCAGCAGTGTACGACTAGGAACCTACGAGCAGTACTTC.